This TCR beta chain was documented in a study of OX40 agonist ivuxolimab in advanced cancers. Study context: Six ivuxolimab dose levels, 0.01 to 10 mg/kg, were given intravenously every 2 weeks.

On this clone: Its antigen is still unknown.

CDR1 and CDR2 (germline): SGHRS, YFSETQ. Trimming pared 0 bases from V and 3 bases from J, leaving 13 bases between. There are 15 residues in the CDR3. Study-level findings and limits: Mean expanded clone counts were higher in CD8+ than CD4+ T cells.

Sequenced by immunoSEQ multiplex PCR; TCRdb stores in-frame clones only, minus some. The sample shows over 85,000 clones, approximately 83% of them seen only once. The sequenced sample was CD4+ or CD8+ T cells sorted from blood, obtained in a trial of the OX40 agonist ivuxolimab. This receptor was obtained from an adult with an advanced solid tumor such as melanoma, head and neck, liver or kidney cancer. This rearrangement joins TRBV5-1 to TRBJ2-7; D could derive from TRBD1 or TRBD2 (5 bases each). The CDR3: CASSLAGGGGYEQYF. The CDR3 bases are TGCGCCAGCAGCTTGGCTGGGGGTGGAGGCTACGAGCAGTACTTC. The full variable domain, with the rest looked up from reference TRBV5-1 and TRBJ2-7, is KAGVTQTPRYLIKTRGQQVTLSCSPISGHRSVSWYQQTPGQGLQFLFEYFSETQRNKGNFPGRFSGRQFSNSRSEMNVSTLELGDSALYLCASSLAGGGGYEQYFGPGTRLTVT.